One sample yielded the 31 T cell receptor beta chains listed below, sequenced in a study of T cells after yellow fever vaccination. TCRdb processed the 5' RACE reads anew with MiXCR; each CDR3 protein has one entry. This sample has roughly 500,000 distinct CDR3 sequences, with around 21% found just once. Here the sequenced sample was PBMCs, taken 15 days after the yellow fever booster vaccination. These receptors were taken from a man aged 25-40 years who received the YFV17D yellow fever vaccine.

The chain couples TRBV4-3 to TRBJ2-1, with D possibly being TRBD1 or TRBD2 (6 bases each). V lost 5 bases and J 5 bases, leaving 16 bases between the germline ends. Germline lookup yields CDR1 LGHNA and CDR2 YSLEER. The CDR3 spans 15 residues. The DNA of the CDR3 is TGCGCCAGCAGCGAAGGGGGGACCCCAAACAATGAGCAGTTCTTC. It codes for CASSEGGTPNNEQFF.

This clonotype has only a few counts. The chain employs TRBV12-2 and TRBJ2-7; the table calls TRBD2, which could not be checked here. TRBV12-2 is a documented pseudogene. The CDR3 runs 17 residues. The CDR3 DNA reads TGTGCAAGTCGCTTATTGGGGACTAGCGGGAAATCCTACGAGCAGTACTTC. The encoded protein is CASRLLGTSGKSYEQYF.

The chain couples TRBV20-1 to TRBJ2-5, with 7 bases fitting TRBD1. This CDR3 is 13 amino acids long. CDR1 is DFQATT, CDR2 SNEGSKA, per germline (reference sequence). The trim removed 5 bases at V and 2 bases at J, leaving 5 bases unmatched. The CDR3 DNA reads as TGCAGTGCTCCGGACAGGACACAAGAGACCCAGTACTTC. Its protein product is CSAPDRTQETQYF.

V gene TRBV30 combines with J gene TRBJ2-7, with D possibly matching TRBD1 (6 bases). Germline V gives CDR1 GTSNPN, CDR2 SVGIG (reference sequence). Trimming cost V 4 bases and J 3 bases, with 13 bases left between them. This CDR3 region has 13 residues. DNA for the CDR3: TGTGCCTGGACCCCACAGGGATTCTACGAGCAGTACTTC. This codes for CAWTPQGFYEQYF.

The chain combines TRBV7-8 with TRBJ2-1, with TRBD1 matching 7 bases. Looked up from germline, CDR1 is SGHVS and CDR2 is FQNEAQ. The CDR3 totals 14 residues. With V trimmed by 5 bases and J by 6 bases, 7 bases remained unmatched. For the CDR3, the DNA is TGTGCCAGCAGCCCTTGGGACAGTATCAATGAGCAGTTCTTC. Protein sequence: CASSPWDSINEQFF. Together with reference TRBV7-8 and TRBJ2-1, the CDR3 gives the full variable domain: GAGVSQSPRYKVAKRGQDVALRCDPISGHVSLFWYQQALGQGPEFLTYFQNEAQLDKSGLPSDRFFAERPEGSVSTLKIQRTQQEDSAVYLCASSPWDSINEQFFGPGTRLTVL.

The genes are TRBV7-2 and TRBJ2-7; a weak D match, TRBD2 (6 bases). Per germline, CDR1 SGHTA and CDR2 FQGNSA. This CDR3 is built from 15 residues. V lost 2 bases and J lost 5, with 16 bases in between. CDR3 bases: TGTGCCAGCAGCTTACAAGGGTCTAGCGTCGACGAGCAGTACTTC. Protein product: CASSLQGSSVDEQYF. The whole variable domain, remainder taken from reference TRBV7-2 and TRBJ2-7, is GAGVSQSPSNKVTEKGKDVELRCDPISGHTALYWYRQSLGQGLEFLIYFQGNSAPDKSGLPSDRFSAERTGGSVSTLTIQRTQQEDSAVYLCASSLQGSSVDEQYFGPGTRLTVT.

The chain carries TRBV11-2 and TRBJ2-3; unclear D gene. The germline gives CDR1 SGHAT, CDR2 FQNNGV. Trimming cost V 7 bases and J 6 bases, with 17 bases left between them. The CDR3 is 14 amino acids. CDR3 sequence (DNA): TGTGCCAGCACTTCACCGTGGAGAGCGGATACGCAGTATTTT. Residues: CASTSPWRADTQYF.

This clonotype was picked up a small number of times. The genes are TRBV7-2 and TRBJ2-7; possible D gene TRBD2, 5 bases. The CDR3 extends over 16 amino acids. Germline values: CDR1 SGHTA, CDR2 FQGNSA. V shed 5 bases and J shed 6 bases, with 23 bases lying between them. The CDR3 protein is CASSTYNSATRGEQYF. CDR3 DNA sequence: TGTGCCAGCAGCACCTACAACTCCGCCACCCGGGGCGAGCAGTACTTC. Drawing the rest from reference TRBV7-2 and TRBJ2-7, the complete variable domain is GAGVSQSPSNKVTEKGKDVELRCDPISGHTALYWYRQSLGQGLEFLIYFQGNSAPDKSGLPSDRFSAERTGGSVSTLTIQRTQQEDSAVYLCASSTYNSATRGEQYFGPGTRLTVT.

The chain has TRBV5-5 and TRBJ1-4, with unresolved D. The germline V and J ends were trimmed by 9 bases and 8 bases, with 20 bases remaining between them. The CDR3 sequence is 14 residues long. Per germline, CDR1 SGHKS and CDR2 YYEKEE (reference sequence). The CDR3 coding sequence is TGTGCCACTGCTCGGACGCCTTCAAGGGAAAAACTGTTTTTT. Translating gives CATARTPSREKLFF.

The table lists this clonotype with a few counts. The chain has TRBV18 and TRBJ2-3; unclear D gene. This CDR3 is 13 amino acids long. The germline V and J ends were trimmed by 5 bases and 4 bases, with 10 bases remaining between them. CDR1 KGHSH and CDR2 LQKENI come from the germline V gene. DNA for the CDR3: TGTGCCAGCTCAACCACCACCCCAGATACGCAGTATTTT. It specifies CASSTTTPDTQYF. Full variable domain (missing parts from reference TRBV18 and TRBJ2-3): NAGVMQNPRHLVRRRGQEARLRCSPMKGHSHVYWYRQLPEEGLKFMVYLQKENIIDESGMPKERFSAEFPKEGPSILRIQQVVRGDSAAYFCASSTTTPDTQYFGPGTRLTVL.

In DNA form, the CDR3 reads TGTGCCAGCAGGAAGCCTAGCGGGTATGAGCAGTTCTTC. Amino acid sequence: CASRKPSGYEQFF. The V gene is TRBV28, the J gene TRBJ2-1, with 8 nucleotides matching TRBD2. This CDR3 region has 13 residues. CDR1 is MDHEN and CDR2 is SYDVKM in the germline V gene. V was pared by 6 bases and J by 8 bases, with 6 bases of the junction left unmatched.

This clonotype was counted only a few times. This chain connects TRBV5-1 to TRBJ2-1; weak D call: TRBD1 (5 bases). Trimming pared 3 bases from V and 0 bases from J, leaving 13 bases between. This CDR3 spans 16 amino acids. In germline, CDR1 is SGHRS, CDR2 YFSETQ. This CDR3 is CASSSRQWSSYNEQFF. The CDR3 DNA sequence: TGCGCCAGCAGCTCCCGACAGTGGAGCTCCTACAATGAGCAGTTCTTC.

The chain recombines TRBV7-2 with TRBJ2-3, with TRBD2 identical over 7 bases. The CDR3 has 16 residues. Per the germline V gene, CDR1 is SGHTA and CDR2 is FQGNSA. The ends lost 5 bases at V and 6 bases at J; junction bases unmatched: 14. CDR3 in amino acids: CASSLAIAGPWDTQYF. The CDR3 nucleotides read TGTGCCAGCAGCCTGGCTATAGCGGGTCCCTGGGATACGCAGTATTTT.

The J gene is TRBJ2-3, the V gene TRBV20-1; D is unclear. Trimming stripped 5 bases from V and 1 base from J, with 7 bases between. This CDR3 region has 12 residues. Germline CDR1 and CDR2: DFQATT and SNEGSKA (reference sequence). CDR3: CSAGSGTDTQYF. As DNA, the CDR3 is TGCAGTGCTGGATCCGGCACAGATACGCAGTATTTT.

This chain connects TRBV4-2 to TRBJ2-1; TRBD2 matches 10 bases. The CDR3 spans 16 residues. The V gene's germline CDR1 is LGHNA and CDR2 YNFKEQ. Losses at the gene ends were 4 bases for V and 6 bases for J; bases not matched to a gene: 9. The CDR3: CASSLRAGGPGNEQFF. The CDR3 DNA follows: TGTGCCAGCAGCCTAAGAGCGGGAGGGCCCGGCAATGAGCAGTTCTTC.

This clonotype turned up a few times. The chain employs TRBV5-1 and TRBJ2-7; 7 nucleotides match TRBD1. Germline-derived CDR1 and CDR2 are SGHRS and YFSETQ. CDR3 length: 14 amino acids. V shed 3 bases, J shed 2 bases, and the junction held 5 bases outside the gene matches. The CDR3 nucleotides read TGCGCCAGCAGCTGGAAACAGGGGCCCTACGAGCAGTACTTC. It codes for CASSWKQGPYEQYF.

The genes are TRBV5-1 and TRBJ2-7; TRBD2 matches 9 bases. The CDR3 contains 17 residues. The trim removed 1 base at V and 1 base at J, leaving 9 bases unmatched. Germline V CDR1 and CDR2: SGHRS, YFSETQ. In DNA form, the CDR3 reads TGCGCCAGCAGCTTGTATCCGACTAGCGGTAAATCCTACGAGCAGTACTTC. It translates to CASSLYPTSGKSYEQYF.

This clonotype was detected a few times. This chain uses TRBV12-3 or TRBV12-4 with TRBJ1-3; D gene unclear. Trimming shortened V by 5 bases and J by 0 bases, and 8 bases separated the two germline ends. The CDR3 runs 14 residues. The CDR3 bases are TGTGCCAGCAGTCCAGGATTCTCTGGAAACACCATATATTTT. This gives the protein CASSPGFSGNTIYF.

The rearrangement uses TRBV29-1 and TRBJ2-2, with TRBD1 identical over 8 bases. This CDR3 contains 14 residues. Germline CDR1 is SQVTM and CDR2 is ANQGSEA. The CDR3 DNA is TGCAGGGTTCCGGACAGGGCGAACACCGGGGAGCTGTTTTTT. It translates to CRVPDRANTGELFF.

V and J are TRBV7-3 and TRBJ2-3; either TRBD1 or TRBD2 may supply D (5 bases each). The CDR3 contains 15 residues. Germline V gene sequence: CDR1 SGHTA, CDR2 FQGTGA. V lost 7 bases and J 2 bases, leaving 16 bases between the germline ends. The CDR3 coding sequence is TGTGCCAGCACCTACCCACCGGGGCACACAGATACGCAGTATTTT. Amino acids: CASTYPPGHTDTQYF.

This clonotype showed up just a few times. This chain links TRBV30 with TRBJ2-2; 7 nucleotides line up with TRBD2. This CDR3 spans 15 amino acids. The germline gives CDR1 GTSNPN, CDR2 SVGIG (reference sequence). J gave up 6 bases and V 3 bases, and 10 bases lay outside the gene matches. CDR3 amino acids: CAWRQTGGKAGELFF. The CDR3 DNA reads TGTGCCTGGAGACAAACGGGAGGCAAGGCCGGGGAGCTGTTTTTT.

This clonotype was observed a few times. The chain joins TRBV7-3 to TRBJ2-2; D is perhaps TRBD2 (5 bases). V was pared by 5 bases and J by 6 bases, with 7 bases between. Germline CDR1 is SGHTA and CDR2 is FQGTGA. The CDR3 totals 12 residues. The CDR3 is CASSRAAGELFF. CDR3 coding DNA: TGTGCCAGCAGCCGAGCGGCCGGGGAGCTGTTTTTT.

The chain carries TRBV5-1 and TRBJ2-7; maybe TRBD2 (6 bases). The ends were cut back, 2 bases at V and 3 bases at J, with 18 bases in the middle. This CDR3 has 16 amino acids. CDR1 is SGHRS, CDR2 YFSETQ, per germline. The CDR3 sequence: CASSFSAGRVFYEQYF. Here the CDR3 DNA reads TGCGCCAGCAGCTTTTCGGCGGGACGGGTTTTCTACGAGCAGTACTTC.

This chain connects TRBV6-1 to TRBJ2-5, with 7 positions matching TRBD2. Germline loops: CDR1 MNHNS, CDR2 SASEGT. The CDR3 has 15 residues. The V segment lost 2 bases and the J segment 1 base; nucleotides outside the gene matches: 4. The DNA for the CDR3 is TGTGCCAGCAGTGAAACCCCTAGCGGCCAAGAGACCCAGTACTTC. This translates into CASSETPSGQETQYF.

CDR3 in amino acids: CATSGPGLAAEQFF. The CDR3 DNA sequence: TGTGCCACCAGTGGGCCGGGACTAGCGGCCGAGCAGTTCTTC. This sequence joins TRBV24-1 and TRBJ2-1, with 11 positions matching TRBD2. J lost 10 bases, V lost 5 bases, and 6 bases had no gene match. Germline lookup yields CDR1 KGHDR and CDR2 SFDVKD. The CDR3 is made up of 14 amino acids.

This clonotype came up a few times. V and J are TRBV7-3 and TRBJ2-1; 9 bases map to TRBD2. J gave up 4 bases and V 5 bases, and 12 bases lay outside the gene matches. Germline V CDR1 and CDR2: SGHTA, FQGTGA. There are 17 residues in the CDR3. This chain's CDR3 is CASSIPGGSGGYNEQFF. In DNA form, the CDR3 reads TGTGCCAGCAGCATCCCCGGGGGTAGCGGGGGATACAATGAGCAGTTCTTC.

In this sample, this clonotype turned up a few times. The gene calls are TRBV9 and TRBJ2-3, with D possibly being TRBD2 (6 bases). Trimming removed 3 bases from V and 4 bases from J, with 12 bases in between. The CDR3 sequence is 14 residues long. CDR1 and CDR2 (germline): SGDLS, YYNGEE. CDR3 in amino acids: CASSEEGRPDTQYF. For the CDR3, the DNA is TGTGCCAGCAGCGAGGAGGGAAGGCCAGATACGCAGTATTTT.

This clonotype came up a few times. At one end the junction does not follow the germline gene, possibly because of a read error. This chain uses TRBV2 with TRBJ2-6; TRBD1 matches at 7 bases. The CDR3 has 14 residues. Germline loops: CDR1 SNHLY, CDR2 FYNNEI. The CDR3 bases are TGTGCCAGCAGTGTGACAGGGCCGGCCAGCGTCCTGACTTTC. Translation: CASSVTGPASVLTF.

V and J are TRBV4-2 and TRBJ2-5, with D unresolved. CDR3 length: 14 residues. The V and J ends lost 5 bases and 2 bases respectively, with 12 bases between them. Per germline, CDR1 LGHNA and CDR2 YNFKEQ. The CDR3 DNA sequence: TGTGCCAGCAGCAAAACACGTTGGCAAGAGACCCAGTACTTC. It encodes CASSKTRWQETQYF.

This clonotype came up a few times. This chain joins TRBV3-1 and TRBJ2-7; the match to TRBD2 covers 7 bases. CDR3 size: 13 residues. Germline values: CDR1 LGHDT, CDR2 YNNKEL (reference sequence). V trimming: 7 bases; J trimming: 2 bases; junction bases outside the gene matches: 5. The DNA of the CDR3 is TGTGCCAGCAAAGGGGAGGGCGCCTACGAGCAGTACTTC. It codes for CASKGEGAYEQYF.

Only a few counts were recorded for this clonotype. The chain couples TRBV27 to TRBJ2-3; the D is unclear. The CDR3 extends over 14 amino acids. The germline gives CDR1 MNHEY, CDR2 SMNVEV (reference sequence). The ends were cut back, 2 bases at V and 3 bases at J, with 9 bases in the middle. CDR3 nucleotide sequence: TGTGCCAGCAGTTTAAATAGGGTGACAGATACGCAGTATTTT. This encodes CASSLNRVTDTQYF.